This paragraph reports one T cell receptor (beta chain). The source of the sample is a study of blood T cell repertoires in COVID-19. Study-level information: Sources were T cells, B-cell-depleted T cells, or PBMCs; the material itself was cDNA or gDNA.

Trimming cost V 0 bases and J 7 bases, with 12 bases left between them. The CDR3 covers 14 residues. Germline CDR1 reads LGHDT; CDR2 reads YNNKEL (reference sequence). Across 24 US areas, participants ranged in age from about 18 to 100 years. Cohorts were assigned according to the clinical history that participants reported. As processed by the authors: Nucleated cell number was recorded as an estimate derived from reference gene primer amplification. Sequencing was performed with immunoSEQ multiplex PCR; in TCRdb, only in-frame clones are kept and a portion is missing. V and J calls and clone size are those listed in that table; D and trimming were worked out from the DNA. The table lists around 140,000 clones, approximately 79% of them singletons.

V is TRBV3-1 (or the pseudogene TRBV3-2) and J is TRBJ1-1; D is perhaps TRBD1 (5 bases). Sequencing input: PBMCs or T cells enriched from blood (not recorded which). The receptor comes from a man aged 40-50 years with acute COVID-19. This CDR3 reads CASSQDRQNGEAFF. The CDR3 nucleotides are TGTGCCAGCAGCCAAGACCGACAGAACGGTGAAGCTTTCTTT.